The 18 T cell receptor beta chains presented below share a single source sample, sequenced in a study of CD8+CD57+ T cells in acquired aplastic anemia. Whoever was chosen for sequencing had shown CD8+CD57+ cell expansion by flow cytometry. Investigators profiled TCR beta VDJ and CDR3 from genomic DNA template. TCRdb redid the calling of the reads with MiXCR, one entry per CDR3 protein. Of hundreds of thousands of distinct CDR3 sequences in the sample, more than 40% are singletons; the top ten hold 7.8%. Material for sequencing was sorted CD4+, CD8+, or CD8+CD57+ T cells (not recorded which) from PBMCs. Receptors originate from a human donor with aplastic anemia.

Ten or more counts support this clonotype. The chain carries TRBV6-5 and TRBJ1-5; D call uncertain. The CDR3 covers 13 residues. Germline V CDR1 and CDR2: MNHEY, SVGAGI. The V gene lost 5 bases and the J gene lost 5 bases, with 10 bases spanning the gap. CDR3 DNA sequence: TGTGCCAGCAGTCCTGCGTATGATCAGCCCCAGCATTTT. This gives the protein CASSPAYDQPQHF.

The rearrangement joins TRBV7-8 to TRBJ2-7; 8 bases line up with TRBD1. This CDR3 comprises 15 residues. V was pared by 1 base and J by 3 bases, with 5 bases of the junction left unmatched. The V gene's germline CDR1 is SGHVS and CDR2 FQNEAQ. Here the CDR3 reads CASSLGTGFGYEQYF. The DNA of the CDR3 is TGTGCCAGCAGCTTAGGGACAGGGTTTGGCTACGAGCAGTACTTC.

The chain recombines TRBV10-3 with TRBJ2-5, with D possibly being TRBD2 (6 bases). This CDR3 has 14 amino acids. Germline CDR1 reads ENHRY; CDR2 reads SYGVKD. Trimming stripped 0 bases from V and 5 bases from J, with 10 bases between. This CDR3 reads CAISESGGLETQYF. The DNA of the CDR3 is TGTGCCATCAGTGAGTCTGGAGGGTTGGAGACCCAGTACTTC.

The sample holds many counts of this clonotype. V and J are TRBV7-9 and TRBJ2-1, with 11 bases fitting TRBD1. Germline-derived CDR1 and CDR2 are SEHNR and FQNEAQ (reference sequence). There are 13 residues in the CDR3. V shed 5 bases, J shed 9 bases, and the junction held 3 bases outside the gene matches. Here the CDR3 reads CASSTGQGGEQFF. CDR3 bases: TGTGCCAGCAGCACGGGACAGGGGGGTGAGCAGTTCTTC.

The chain is built from TRBV29-1 and TRBJ2-3; possibly TRBD2 for D (5 bases). The V gene's germline CDR1 is SQVTM and CDR2 ANQGSEA. V was clipped by 6 bases and J by 4 bases, with 17 bases between them. This CDR3 region has 14 residues. The chain's CDR3 is CSVDSLIAADTQYF. The CDR3 region has the DNA TGCAGCGTGGACTCGCTCATCGCGGCAGATACGCAGTATTTT.

The sample holds many counts of this clonotype. The chain links TRBV4-1 to TRBJ1-6; the D gene is possibly TRBD1 (6 bases). Germline V gene data show CDR1 as MGHRA and CDR2 as YSYEKL. The CDR3 sequence is 15 residues long. Trimming removed 1 base from V and 9 bases from J, with 13 bases in between. CDR3 in amino acids: CASSQVTGRGSPLHF. The CDR3 nucleotides are TGCGCCAGCAGCCAAGTAACAGGGAGGGGTTCACCCCTCCACTTT.

About this clonotype: One base away lies a much larger clone, so this may be a sequencing read error. V is TRBV5-8 and J is TRBJ2-7; D unclear. This CDR3 has 13 amino acids. Germline lookup yields CDR1 SGHTS and CDR2 YDEGEE. The CDR3 reads CVSSSLSSYEQYF. CDR3 nucleotides: TGTGTCAGCAGCTCCCTGAGCTCCTACGAGCAGTACTTC.

This clonotype was observed many times. The V gene is TRBV6-2 or TRBV6-3, the J gene TRBJ1-2; no definite D call. Trimming pared 2 bases from V and 8 bases from J, leaving 9 bases between. The germline CDR1 and CDR2 sequences are MNHEY and SVGEGT. There are 12 residues in the CDR3. CDR3 protein: CASSYGEGGYTF. The DNA of the CDR3 is TGTGCCAGCAGTTACGGGGAAGGAGGCTACACCTTC.

The V gene is TRBV7-8, the J gene TRBJ1-1; 11 nucleotides agree with TRBD1. The CDR3 is made up of 13 amino acids. Trimming cost V 4 bases and J 11 bases; bases outside gene matches: 6. Germline V gene lookup returns CDR1 SGHVS and CDR2 FQNEAQ. In DNA form, the CDR3 reads TGTGCCAGCAGCTACGGGACAGGGGGGAGTGCTTTCTTT. It yields the protein CASSYGTGGSAFF.

This chain connects TRBV6-4 to TRBJ2-1, with TRBD2 matching over 11 bases. This CDR3 region has 15 residues. V lost 7 bases, J lost 4 bases, and 6 bases stayed unmatched. From germline, CDR1 is MRHNA and CDR2 SNTAGT. CDR3 loop: CASTTTSGDYNEQFF. The CDR3 DNA reads TGTGCCAGCACCACGACTAGCGGGGATTACAATGAGCAGTTCTTC.

The chain joins TRBV7-9 to TRBJ1-1; 7 bases map to TRBD1. Trimming at V came to 5 bases and at J to 1 base, leaving 7 bases not matched to a gene. This CDR3 is 15 amino acids long. Germline CDR1 is SEHNR and CDR2 is FQNEAQ (reference sequence). DNA for the CDR3: TGTGCCAGCAGCCCAGGGGGGAGAGGGAACACTGAAGCTTTCTTT. Its translation: CASSPGGRGNTEAFF.

V and J are TRBV12-3 or TRBV12-4 and TRBJ1-1; the D gene is possibly TRBD1 (5 bases). Trimming shortened V by 5 bases and J by 0 bases, and 10 bases separated the two germline ends. The CDR3 length is 14 residues. In DNA, the CDR3 is TGTGCCAGCAGTGAAGACAGAGTGAACACTGAAGCTTTCTTT. Protein product: CASSEDRVNTEAFF.

The chain has TRBV10-3 and TRBJ1-1, with unresolved D. The CDR3 has 13 amino acids. The germline gives CDR1 ENHRY, CDR2 SYGVKD. Deletions cut 0 bases from V and 4 bases from J, with 6 bases between. CDR3 sequence (DNA): TGTGCCATCAGTGAGTCTGTCGGCACTGAAGCTTTCTTT. This sequence encodes CAISESVGTEAFF.

The sample holds many counts of this clonotype. V gene TRBV2 combines with J gene TRBJ2-7, with a weak D call TRBD1 (6 bases). Germline CDR1 and CDR2: SNHLY and FYNNEI. The CDR3 extends over 12 amino acids. CDR3 nucleotides: TGTGTTGGGGCGGACAGAGCCTACGAGCAGTACTTC. Its translation: CVGADRAYEQYF.

Only a few counts were recorded for this clonotype. CDR3 region: CASSSTSGRHEQYF. The DNA of the CDR3 is TGTGCCAGCAGTAGCACTAGCGGGAGACACGAGCAGTACTTC. The rearrangement links TRBV6-5 to TRBJ2-7; 11 nucleotides align to TRBD2. This CDR3 comprises 14 residues. The germline V gene has CDR1 MNHEY and CDR2 SVGAGI. V was pared by 5 bases and J by 5 bases, with 5 bases of the junction left unmatched.

Here the CDR3 DNA reads TGTGCCAGCAGCTCTAGCGGGAGGGAGAGGTACGAGCAGTACTTC. It yields the protein CASSSSGRERYEQYF. This chain joins TRBV5-4 and TRBJ2-7; 12 bases match TRBD2. CDR3 length equals 15 residues. From germline, CDR1 is SGHNT and CDR2 YYREEE (reference sequence). V lost 3 bases, J lost 4 bases, and 5 bases stayed unmatched.

This rearrangement joins TRBV10-1 to TRBJ1-1; unclear D gene. Germline assignment: CDR1 WNHNN and CDR2 SYGVQD (reference sequence). The CDR3 loop spans 12 amino acids. Between the trimmed V and J ends, which lost 10 bases and 8 bases, there was a span of 17 bases. The DNA for the CDR3 is TGCGCCATCTGTGAGTCGGCAGTAGAAGCTTTCTTT. This encodes CAICESAVEAFF.

The table lists this clonotype with many counts. V usage is TRBV16 and J usage is TRBJ1-1; 9 bases match TRBD1. V lost 1 base and J lost 3; bases outside the gene matches: 0. Germline V gene data show CDR1 as KGHSY and CDR2 as FQNENV. The CDR3 is made up of 14 amino acids. CDR3 in amino acids: CASSQWDRDTEAFF. For the CDR3, the DNA is TGTGCCAGCAGCCAATGGGACAGGGACACTGAAGCTTTCTTT.